The sequence of this T cell receptor (beta chain) was determined in a study of blood T cell repertoires in COVID-19 (TCRdb year 2020). The study in broad terms: Samples from collaborators originated in the United States, Italy and Spain and spanned both the acute and convalescent phases of COVID-19. The material from the prospective study consisted of cDNA or gDNA derived from T cells, B-cell-depleted T cells, or PBMCs. Deeply sampled blood TCRbeta repertoires from subjects exposed to, actively infected with, or recovered from COVID-19 were included in the dataset. A freely available public database, intended as a resource for researchers studying the immune response to SARS-CoV-2, is where the repertoires were released. The samples were drawn from the first 160 participants of the ongoing ImmuneRACE study and from 950 to 1,500 subjects provided by 6 global collaborators. A de-identified subject ID, COVID-19 status, age in years and sex were almost always included in the sample metadata. Where available, HLA class I and class II types were taken from metadata supplied by the sample provider and were not determined by assay-based typing. The research as a whole found: The quantity of clinical and demographic metadata differed by source and by participant and was supplied without curation.

TCRbeta CDR3 regions were amplified from genomic DNA by means of the immunoSEQ Assay, a bias-controlled multiplex PCR. The paper's processing steps were these. The number of nucleated cells in each sample was estimated from the amplification of reference gene primers within the assay. Sequence reads were collapsed and filtered to measure the absolute abundance of every unique TCRbeta CDR3 rearrangement. For each sample, productive Simpson clonality was calculated as the square root of Simpson's diversity index over productive rearrangements. TCRdb obtained this table from immuneACCESS and retained in-frame rearrangements with V and J assigned. These tables miss some clones; where compared with another copy, unresolved V genes account for less than half of the shortfall, and the remainder is unexplained. The V and J calls and clone size were taken over from that table, and D and trimming were inferred from the DNA. Within this sample are approximately 350,000 clones, with over 70% of them counted one time only. In total, the top ten clones hold 2.5% to 3% of the sample.

CDR1 and CDR2 are drawn from the germline V gene: MNHEY, SVGAGI. V loses 5 bases, J loses 3 bases, and the germline ends lie 11 bases apart. The CDR3 holds 13 amino acids from the cysteine to the phenylalanine. CDR3 DNA is the only sequence kept; it has 39 bases, read in frame from the first base. The collaborating institutions used their own protocols to collect whole blood in K2EDTA tubes. For TCRbeta analysis, collaborator samples were shipped as frozen whole blood, as isolated PBMCs, or as DNA extracted from either sample type. On this clone itself: Its antigen specificity is not known. No much larger clonotype is one base removed from it; base qualities were not supplied.

This receptor was obtained from a man aged 25 to 45 with active or convalescent COVID-19. Here the chain combines TRBV6-5 and TRBJ2-7, with a tentative D gene TRBD1 over 6 matching bases. Sequencing used peripheral blood. The CDR3 corresponds to CASSPRTVYEQYF. The bases read TGTGCCAGCAGTCCAAGGACAGTCTACGAGCAGTACTTC.